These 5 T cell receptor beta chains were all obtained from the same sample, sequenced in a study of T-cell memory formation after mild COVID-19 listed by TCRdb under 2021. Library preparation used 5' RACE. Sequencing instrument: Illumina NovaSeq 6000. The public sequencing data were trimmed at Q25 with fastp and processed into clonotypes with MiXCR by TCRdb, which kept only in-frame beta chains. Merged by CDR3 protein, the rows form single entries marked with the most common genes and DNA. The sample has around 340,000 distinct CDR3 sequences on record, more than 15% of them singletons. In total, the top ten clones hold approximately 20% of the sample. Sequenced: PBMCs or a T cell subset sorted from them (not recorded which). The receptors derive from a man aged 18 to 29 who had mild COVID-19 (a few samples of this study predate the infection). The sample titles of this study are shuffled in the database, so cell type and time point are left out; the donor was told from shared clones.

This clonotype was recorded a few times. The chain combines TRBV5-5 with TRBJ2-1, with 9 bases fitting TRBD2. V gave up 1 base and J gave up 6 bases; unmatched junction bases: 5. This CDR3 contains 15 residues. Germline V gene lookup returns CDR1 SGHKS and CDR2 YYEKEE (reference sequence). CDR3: CASSLMLAGFNEQFF. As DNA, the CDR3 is TGTGCCAGCAGCTTGATGCTAGCGGGGTTCAATGAGCAGTTCTTC.

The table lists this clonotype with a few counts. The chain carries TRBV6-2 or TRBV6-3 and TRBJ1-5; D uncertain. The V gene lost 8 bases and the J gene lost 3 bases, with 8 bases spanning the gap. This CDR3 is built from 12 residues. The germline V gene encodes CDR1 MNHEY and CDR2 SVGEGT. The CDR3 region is CASFDPNQPQHF. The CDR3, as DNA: TGTGCCAGCTTTGACCCCAATCAGCCCCAGCATTTT.

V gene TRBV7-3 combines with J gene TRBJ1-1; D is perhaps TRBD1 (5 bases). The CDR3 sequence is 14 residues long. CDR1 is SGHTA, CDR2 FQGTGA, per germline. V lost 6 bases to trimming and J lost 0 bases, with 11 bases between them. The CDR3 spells CASRVTVMNTEAFF. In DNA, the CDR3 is TGTGCCAGCAGGGTGACAGTAATGAACACTGAAGCTTTCTTT.

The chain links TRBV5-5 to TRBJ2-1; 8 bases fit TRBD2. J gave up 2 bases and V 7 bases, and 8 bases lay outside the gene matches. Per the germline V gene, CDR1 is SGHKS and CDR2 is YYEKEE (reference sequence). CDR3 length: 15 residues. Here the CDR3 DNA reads TGTGCCAGCGGAAACGCGGGGGGAACCTACAATGAGCAGTTCTTC. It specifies CASGNAGGTYNEQFF.

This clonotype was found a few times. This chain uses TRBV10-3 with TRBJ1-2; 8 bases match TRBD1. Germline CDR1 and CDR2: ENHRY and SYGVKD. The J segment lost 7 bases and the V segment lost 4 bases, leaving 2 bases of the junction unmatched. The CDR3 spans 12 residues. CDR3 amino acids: CAISGQGAGYTF. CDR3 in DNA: TGTGCCATCAGTGGGCAGGGGGCTGGCTACACCTTC.